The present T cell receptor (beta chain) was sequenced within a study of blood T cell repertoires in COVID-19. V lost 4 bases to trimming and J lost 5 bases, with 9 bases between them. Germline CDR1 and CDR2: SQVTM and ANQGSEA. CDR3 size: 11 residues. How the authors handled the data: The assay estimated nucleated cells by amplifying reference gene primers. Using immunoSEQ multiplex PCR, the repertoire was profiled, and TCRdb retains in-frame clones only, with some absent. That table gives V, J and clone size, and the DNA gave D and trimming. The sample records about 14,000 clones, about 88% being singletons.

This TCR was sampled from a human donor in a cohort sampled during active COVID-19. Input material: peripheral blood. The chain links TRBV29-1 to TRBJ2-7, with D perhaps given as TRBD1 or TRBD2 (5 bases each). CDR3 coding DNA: TGCAGCGTTGTAGAGGGGCACGAGCAGTACTTC. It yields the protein CSVVEGHEQYF.